In this sample, the clone carrying this T cell receptor beta chain turned up many times. Its antigen remains unknown. This sample was included in a study of identical twins. Points from the study as a whole: Carriage of fewer insertions was seen in abundant cord blood beta clonotypes, whereas memory repertoires showed none. The study based its conclusions on cross-sectional statistical analysis and did not follow the same donors.

This CDR3 is 14 amino acids long. Germline-derived CDR1 and CDR2 are SNHLY and FYNNEI. Germline trimming cut 6 bases from V and 8 bases from J; bases unmatched to any gene: 6. One entry per CDR3 protein, called by TCRdb with MiXCR from the 5' RACE reads. The repertoire holds some 1,600,000 distinct CDR3 sequences, with 32% as singletons. The sample taken for sequencing was cord blood. The sequence was collected from a newborn girl in good health. This chain connects TRBV2 to TRBJ2-1, with 11 bases lining up with TRBD2. This CDR3 is CASRAGTSGYEQFF. The CDR3 bases are TGTGCCAGCAGGGCCGGGACTAGCGGTTATGAGCAGTTCTTC.